This T cell receptor (beta chain) was sequenced for a study of identical twins. This clonotype was seen repeatedly, ten times or more. Its target is not known. Template switching added a universal primer site; cDNA carried unique molecular identifiers. TCRdb re-analysed the 5' RACE reads in MiXCR, keeping a single row per CDR3 protein. The sample lists 200,000 to 300,000 distinct CDR3 sequences, 6% to 8.5% occurring once. Trimming stripped 4 bases from V and 4 bases from J, with 9 bases between. The CDR3 has 13 amino acids. The germline CDR1 and CDR2 sequences are MNHEY and SMNVEV (reference sequence). Notes on the study in general: Invariant T cells like MAIT and iNKT could partly confound the zero-insertion analyses.

The same sample was also used in a study of yellow fever vaccine responses in identical twins. That source reports: After vaccination, twins' T cell response reportedly seemed partly convergent, partly personalized.

The TCR was taken from a woman between 18 and 29 years old in good health. The specimen sequenced was CD8+ T cells sorted from blood. This chain uses TRBV27 with TRBJ2-3; a possible D gene is TRBD2 (6 bases). The CDR3 sequence is CASSWRRADTQYF. The CDR3 DNA reads TGTGCCAGCAGTTGGAGGAGGGCAGATACGCAGTATTTT.